The present entry profiles one T cell receptor beta chain with its context. Its antigen remains unknown. One end of the junction is discordant with germline, which a read error may explain. The CDR3 covers 12 residues. The germline CDR1 and CDR2 sequences are SGHTA and FQGTGA. The PCR made use of 60 Vbeta and 13 Jbeta primers. Profiled with immunoSEQ multiplex PCR; TCRdb holds only in-frame clones, not every one. This table holds about 42,000 clones, approximately 55% found once. This sample was included in a study of cytomegalovirus exposure and HLA in healthy donors. The study's findings and limits: Among the most significant clusters, several appeared linked to common viral pathogens in a later analysis.

The receptor was isolated from a human donor in good health. The sequenced sample consisted of PBMCs. The rearrangement uses TRBV7-3 and TRBJ2-3; TRBD1 matches 8 bases. This chain's CDR3 is CASSTGTGTQYF. CDR3 nucleotides: TGTGCCAGCAGCACGGGGACAGGTACGCAGTATTTT.